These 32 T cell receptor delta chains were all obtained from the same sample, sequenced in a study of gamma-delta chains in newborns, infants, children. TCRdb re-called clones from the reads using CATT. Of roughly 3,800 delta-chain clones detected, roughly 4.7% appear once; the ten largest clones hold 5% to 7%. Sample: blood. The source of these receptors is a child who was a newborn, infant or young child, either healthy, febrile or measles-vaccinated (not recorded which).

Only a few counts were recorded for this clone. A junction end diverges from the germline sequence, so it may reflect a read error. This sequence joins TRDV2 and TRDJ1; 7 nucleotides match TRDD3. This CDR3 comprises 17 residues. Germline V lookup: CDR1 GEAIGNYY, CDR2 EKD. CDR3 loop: CARDTVLGEGNTDKLIF. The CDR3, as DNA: TGTGCCCGTGACACCGTTTTGGGGGAGGGTAACACCGATAAACTCATCTTT.

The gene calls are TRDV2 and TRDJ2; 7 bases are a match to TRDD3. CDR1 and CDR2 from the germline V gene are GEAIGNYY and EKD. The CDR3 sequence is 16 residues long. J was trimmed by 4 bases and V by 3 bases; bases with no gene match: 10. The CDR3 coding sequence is TGTGCCTGTGACCTCGTCGGAACTGGGGCGACAGCACAACTCTTCTTT. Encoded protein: CACDLVGTGATAQLFF.

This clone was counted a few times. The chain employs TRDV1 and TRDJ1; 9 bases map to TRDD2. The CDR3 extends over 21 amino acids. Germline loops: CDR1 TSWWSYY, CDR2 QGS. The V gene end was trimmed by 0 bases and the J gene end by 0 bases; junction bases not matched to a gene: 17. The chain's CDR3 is CALGELSSFLHAWGDTDKLIF. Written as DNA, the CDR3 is TGTGCTCTTGGGGAACTTTCATCCTTCCTACATGCCTGGGGGGACACCGATAAACTCATCTTT.

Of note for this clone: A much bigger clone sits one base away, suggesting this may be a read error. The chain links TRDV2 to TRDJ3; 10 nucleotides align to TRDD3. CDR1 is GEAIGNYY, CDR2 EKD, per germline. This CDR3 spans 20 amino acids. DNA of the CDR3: TGTGCCTGTGACCAAACTGGGGGATCCGAAAGCTCCTGTGACACCCGACAGATGTTTTTC. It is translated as CACDQTGGSESSCDTRQMFF.

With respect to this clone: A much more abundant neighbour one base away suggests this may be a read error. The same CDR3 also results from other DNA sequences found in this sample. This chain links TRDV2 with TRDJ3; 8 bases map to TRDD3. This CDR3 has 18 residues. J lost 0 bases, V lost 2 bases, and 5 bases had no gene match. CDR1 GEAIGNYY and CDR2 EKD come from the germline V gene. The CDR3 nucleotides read TGTGCCTGTGACAGTACTGGGGGGCGCTCCTGGGACACCCGACAGATGTTTTTC. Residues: CACDSTGGRSWDTRQMFF.

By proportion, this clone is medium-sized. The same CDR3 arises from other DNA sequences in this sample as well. The CDR3 bases are TGTGCCTGTGATAGCCTTGGCTTTGGGGGACCCCCCACCGATAAACTCATCTTT. It translates to CACDSLGFGGPPTDKLIF. The chain employs TRDV2 and TRDJ1, with 7 bases lining up with TRDD3. The V gene's germline CDR1 is GEAIGNYY and CDR2 EKD. The CDR3 extends over 18 amino acids. The trim removed 4 bases at V and 1 base at J, leaving 17 bases unmatched.

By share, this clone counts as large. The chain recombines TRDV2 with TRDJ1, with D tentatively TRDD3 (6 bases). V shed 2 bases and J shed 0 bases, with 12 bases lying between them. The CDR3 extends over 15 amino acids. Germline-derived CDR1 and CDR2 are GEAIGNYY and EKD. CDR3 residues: CACDSLGTDTDKLIF. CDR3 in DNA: TGTGCCTGTGACAGTCTGGGGACAGACACCGATAAACTCATCTTT.

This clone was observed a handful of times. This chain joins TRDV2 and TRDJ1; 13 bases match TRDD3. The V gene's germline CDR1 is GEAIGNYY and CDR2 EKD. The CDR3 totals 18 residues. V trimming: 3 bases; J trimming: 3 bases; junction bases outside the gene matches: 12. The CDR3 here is CACDSVLGDTRISDKLIF. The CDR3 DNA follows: TGTGCCTGTGACTCAGTACTGGGGGATACGCGTATATCCGATAAACTCATCTTT.

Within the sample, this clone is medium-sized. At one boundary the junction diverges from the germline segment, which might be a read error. The CDR3 sequence is CAYDTVGTGDTDKLIF. As DNA, the CDR3 is TGTGCCTATGACACCGTGGGGACCGGAGACACCGATAAACTCATCTTT. This chain uses TRDV2 with TRDJ1; D perhaps matches TRDD3 (5 bases). This CDR3 has 16 amino acids. Germline CDR1 reads GEAIGNYY; CDR2 reads EKD.

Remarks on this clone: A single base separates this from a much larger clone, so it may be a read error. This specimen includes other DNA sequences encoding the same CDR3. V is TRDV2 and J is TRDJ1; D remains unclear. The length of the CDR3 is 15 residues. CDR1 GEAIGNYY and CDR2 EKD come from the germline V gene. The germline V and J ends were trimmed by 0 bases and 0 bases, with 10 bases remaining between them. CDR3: CACDTWDTYTDKLIF. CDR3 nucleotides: TGTGCCTGTGACACCTGGGACACGTACACCGATAAACTCATCTTT.

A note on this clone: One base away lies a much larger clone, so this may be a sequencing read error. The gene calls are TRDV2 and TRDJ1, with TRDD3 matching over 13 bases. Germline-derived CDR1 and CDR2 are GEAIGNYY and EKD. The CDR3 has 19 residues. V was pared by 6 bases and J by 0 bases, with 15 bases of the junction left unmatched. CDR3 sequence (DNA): TGTGCCTGTCGTGCCCCCACTGGGGGATACGGGGAAGACACCGATAAACTCATCTTT. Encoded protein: CACRAPTGGYGEDTDKLIF.

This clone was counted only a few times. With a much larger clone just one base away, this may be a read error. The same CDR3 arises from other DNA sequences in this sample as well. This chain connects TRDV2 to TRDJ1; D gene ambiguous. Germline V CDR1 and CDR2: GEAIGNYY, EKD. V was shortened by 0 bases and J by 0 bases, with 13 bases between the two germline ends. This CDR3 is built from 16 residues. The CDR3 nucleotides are TGTGCCTGTGACACCCTGGAGGATCGGTACACCGATAAACTCATCTTT. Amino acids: CACDTLEDRYTDKLIF.

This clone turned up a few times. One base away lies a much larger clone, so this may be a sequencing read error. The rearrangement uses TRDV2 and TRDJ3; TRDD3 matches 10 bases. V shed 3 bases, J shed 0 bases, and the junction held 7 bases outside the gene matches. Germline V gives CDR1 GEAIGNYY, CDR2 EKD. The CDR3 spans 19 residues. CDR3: CACDAVGDTGSWDTRQMFF. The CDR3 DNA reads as TGTGCCTGTGACGCGGTGGGGGATACAGGCTCCTGGGACACCCGACAGATGTTTTTC.

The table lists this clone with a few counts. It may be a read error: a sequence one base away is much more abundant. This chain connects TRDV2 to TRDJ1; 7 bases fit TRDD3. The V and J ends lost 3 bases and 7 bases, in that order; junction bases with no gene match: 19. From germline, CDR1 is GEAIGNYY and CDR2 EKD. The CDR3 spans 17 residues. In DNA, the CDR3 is TGTGCCTGTGACCCTCTGGGGGCTATGAGGGGTTCCGGTAAACTCATCTTT. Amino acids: CACDPLGAMRGSGKLIF.

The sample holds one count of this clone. DNA for the CDR3: TGTGCCTGTAAAGAGCTGGGGGAATACACCGATAAACTCATCTTT. Protein sequence: CACKELGEYTDKLIF. The chain links TRDV2 to TRDJ1; 8 bases fit TRDD3. V lost 6 bases to trimming and J lost 0 bases; unmatched junction nucleotides: 8. The CDR3 length is 15 residues. Germline loops: CDR1 GEAIGNYY, CDR2 EKD.

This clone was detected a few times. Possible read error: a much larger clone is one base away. DNA for the CDR3: TGTGCCTGTGACGCCCTGGGGGACGGGGATTTGACAGCACAACTCTTCTTT. It translates to CACDALGDGDLTAQLFF. The chain links TRDV2 to TRDJ2; 8 bases map to TRDD3. V lost 3 bases and J lost 1; bases outside the gene matches: 9. The CDR3 consists of 17 residues. Germline CDR1 reads GEAIGNYY; CDR2 reads EKD.

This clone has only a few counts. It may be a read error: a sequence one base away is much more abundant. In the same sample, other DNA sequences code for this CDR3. CDR3 region: CACDTVGPSSWDTRQMFF. Written as DNA, the CDR3 is TGTGCCTGTGACACCGTTGGTCCTAGCTCCTGGGACACCCGGCAGATGTTTTTC. The chain is built from TRDV2 and TRDJ3; D is perhaps TRDD2 or TRDD3 (5 bases each). CDR1 and CDR2 from the germline V gene are GEAIGNYY and EKD. The CDR3 has 18 residues.

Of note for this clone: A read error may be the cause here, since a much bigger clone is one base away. For the CDR3, the DNA is TGTGCTCTTGGGGAACTCTTAACGAAGCGTAATCACCATTTACTGGGGGACCTGTACACCGATAAACTCATCTTT. Translation: CALGELLTKRNHHLLGDLYTDKLIF. The chain employs TRDV1 and TRDJ1, with 9 bases matching TRDD3. The junction had 29 bases not matched to a gene; V was cut back by 0 bases and J by 0 bases. The CDR3 covers 25 residues. CDR1 and CDR2 (germline): TSWWSYY, QGS.

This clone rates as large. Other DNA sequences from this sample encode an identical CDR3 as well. CDR3 DNA sequence: TGTGCCTGTGACATACTGGGGGATACAGCACAACTCTTCTTT. Protein sequence: CACDILGDTAQLFF. The rearrangement uses TRDV2 and TRDJ2; 10 bases agree with TRDD3. The CDR3 totals 14 residues. With 2 bases clipped from V and 5 bases from J, the junction kept 1 base outside the gene matches. Germline assignment: CDR1 GEAIGNYY and CDR2 EKD.

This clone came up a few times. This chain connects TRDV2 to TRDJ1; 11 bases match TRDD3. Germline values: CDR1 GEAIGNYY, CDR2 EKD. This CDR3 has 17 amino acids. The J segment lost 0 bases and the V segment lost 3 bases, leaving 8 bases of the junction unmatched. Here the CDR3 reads CACDALVLGDNTDKLIF. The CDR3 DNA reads TGTGCCTGTGACGCCCTCGTACTGGGGGATAACACCGATAAACTCATCTTT.

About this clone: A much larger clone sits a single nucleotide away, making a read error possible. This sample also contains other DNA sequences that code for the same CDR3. CDR3 coding DNA: TGTGCTCTTGGGGAACCTATCGAAGGCTTCCTACACCGTACTGGAATCCCTTTAGAGCACCCAGATAAACTCATCTTT. Translated: CALGEPIEGFLHRTGIPLEHPDKLIF. This sequence joins TRDV1 and TRDJ1; 8 positions agree with TRDD2. The CDR3 extends over 26 amino acids. The V segment lost 1 base and the J segment 5 bases; nucleotides outside the gene matches: 39. Germline V gives CDR1 TSWWSYY, CDR2 QGS.

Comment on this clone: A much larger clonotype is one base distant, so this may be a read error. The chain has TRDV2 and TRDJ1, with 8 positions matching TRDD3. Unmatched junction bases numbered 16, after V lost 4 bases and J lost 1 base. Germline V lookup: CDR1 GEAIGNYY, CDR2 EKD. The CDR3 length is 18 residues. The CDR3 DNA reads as TGTGCCTGTGATAGCCTTGGCTCTGGGGGACCCCCCACCGATAAACTCATCTTT. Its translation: CACDSLGSGGPPTDKLIF.

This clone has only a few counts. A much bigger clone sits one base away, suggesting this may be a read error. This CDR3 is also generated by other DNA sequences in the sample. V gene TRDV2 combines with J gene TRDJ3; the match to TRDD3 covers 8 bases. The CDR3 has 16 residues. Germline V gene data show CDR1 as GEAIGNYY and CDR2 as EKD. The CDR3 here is CACDGIRSWDTRQMFF. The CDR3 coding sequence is TGTGCCTGTGACGGGATACGCTCCTGGGACACCCGGCAGATGTTTTTC.

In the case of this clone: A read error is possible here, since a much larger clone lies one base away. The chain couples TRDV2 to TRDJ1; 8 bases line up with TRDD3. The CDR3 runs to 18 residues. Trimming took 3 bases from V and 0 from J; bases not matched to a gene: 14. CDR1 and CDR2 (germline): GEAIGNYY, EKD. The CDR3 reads CACDALGELQEYTDKLIF. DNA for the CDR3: TGTGCCTGTGACGCGCTGGGGGAACTACAGGAGTACACCGATAAACTCATCTTT.

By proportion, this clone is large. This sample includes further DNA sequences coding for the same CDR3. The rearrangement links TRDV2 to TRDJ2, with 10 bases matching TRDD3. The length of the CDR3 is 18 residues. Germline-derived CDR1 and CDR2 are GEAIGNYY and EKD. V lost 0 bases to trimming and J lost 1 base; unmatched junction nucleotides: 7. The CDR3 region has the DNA TGTGCCTGTGACACCGTACTGGGGGATCCTCTTTTGACAGCACAACTCTTCTTT. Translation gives CACDTVLGDPLLTAQLFF.

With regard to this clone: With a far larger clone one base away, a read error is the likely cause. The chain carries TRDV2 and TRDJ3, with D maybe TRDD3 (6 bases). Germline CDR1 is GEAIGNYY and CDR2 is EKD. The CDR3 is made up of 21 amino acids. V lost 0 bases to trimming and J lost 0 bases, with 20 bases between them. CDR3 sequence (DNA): TGTGCCTGTGACACCGTTGGGGGCCGAGAGGGGAGCTCCTGGGACACCCGACAGATGTTTTTC. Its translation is CACDTVGGREGSSWDTRQMFF.

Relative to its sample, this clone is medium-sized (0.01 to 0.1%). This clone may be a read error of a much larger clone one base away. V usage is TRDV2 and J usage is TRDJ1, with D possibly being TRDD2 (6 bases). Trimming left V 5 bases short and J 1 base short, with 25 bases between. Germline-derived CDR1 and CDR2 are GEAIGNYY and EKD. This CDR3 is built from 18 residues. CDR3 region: CACGPLISYGGLTDKLIF. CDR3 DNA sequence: TGTGCCTGTGGCCCCCTAATCTCCTACGGGGGTCTCACCGATAAACTCATCTTT.

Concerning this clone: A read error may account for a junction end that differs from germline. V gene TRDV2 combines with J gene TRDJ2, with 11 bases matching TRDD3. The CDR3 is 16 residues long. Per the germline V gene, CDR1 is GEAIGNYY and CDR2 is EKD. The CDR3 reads CACDTVGGYATAQHFF. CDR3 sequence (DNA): TGTGCCTGTGACACCGTTGGGGGATACGCGACAGCACAACACTTCTTT.

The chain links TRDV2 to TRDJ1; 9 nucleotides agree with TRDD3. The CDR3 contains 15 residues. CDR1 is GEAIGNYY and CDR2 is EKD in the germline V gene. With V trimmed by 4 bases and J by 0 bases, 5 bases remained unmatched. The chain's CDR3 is CACDPVGDNTDKLIF. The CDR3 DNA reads TGTGCCTGTGATCCGGTGGGGGATAACACCGATAAACTCATCTTT.

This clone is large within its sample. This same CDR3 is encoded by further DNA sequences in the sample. The CDR3: CACDTIGDRTRENTDKLIF. The CDR3 DNA sequence: TGTGCCTGTGACACAATAGGGGATCGGACTAGAGAAAACACCGATAAACTCATCTTT. The chain employs TRDV2 and TRDJ1; weak D call: TRDD3 (6 bases). The CDR3 runs 19 residues. The V gene lost 1 base and the J gene lost 0 bases, with 23 bases spanning the gap. Germline V gives CDR1 GEAIGNYY, CDR2 EKD.

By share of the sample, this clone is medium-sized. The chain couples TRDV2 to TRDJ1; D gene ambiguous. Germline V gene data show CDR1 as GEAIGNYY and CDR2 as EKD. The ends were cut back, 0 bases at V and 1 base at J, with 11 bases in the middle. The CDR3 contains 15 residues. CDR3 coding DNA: TGTGCCTGTGACACCGTTGAGGATTCCACCGATAAACTCATCTTT. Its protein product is CACDTVEDSTDKLIF.

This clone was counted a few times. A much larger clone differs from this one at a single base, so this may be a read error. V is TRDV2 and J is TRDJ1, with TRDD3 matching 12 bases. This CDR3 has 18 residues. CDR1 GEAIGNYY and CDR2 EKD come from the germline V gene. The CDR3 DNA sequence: TGTGCCTGTGACATTCTGGGGGATACGCAAAGGGACACCGGTAAACTCATCTTT. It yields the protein CACDILGDTQRDTGKLIF.